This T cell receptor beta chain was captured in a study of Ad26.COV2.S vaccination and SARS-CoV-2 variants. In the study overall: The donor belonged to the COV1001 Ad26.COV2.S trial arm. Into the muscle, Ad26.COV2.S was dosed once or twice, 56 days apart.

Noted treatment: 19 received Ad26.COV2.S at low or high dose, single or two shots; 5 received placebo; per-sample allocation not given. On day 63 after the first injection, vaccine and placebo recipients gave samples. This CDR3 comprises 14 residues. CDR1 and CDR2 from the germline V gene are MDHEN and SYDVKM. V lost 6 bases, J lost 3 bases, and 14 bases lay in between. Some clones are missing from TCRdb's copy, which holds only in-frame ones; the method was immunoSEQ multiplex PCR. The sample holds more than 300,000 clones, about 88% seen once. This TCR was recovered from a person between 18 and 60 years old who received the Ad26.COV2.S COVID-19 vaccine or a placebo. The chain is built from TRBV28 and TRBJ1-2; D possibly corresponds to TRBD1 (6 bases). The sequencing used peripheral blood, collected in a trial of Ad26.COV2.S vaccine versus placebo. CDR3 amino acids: CASSYDRSHYGYTF. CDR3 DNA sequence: TGTGCCAGCAGCTACGACAGGTCGCACTATGGCTACACCTTC.